Sequencing of this T cell receptor beta chain was carried out in a study of T cell responses to AZD1222 COVID-19 vaccine. Whole-study results and caveats: Clonal diversity may have been underestimated in mostly white British donors.

Generated by immunoSEQ multiplex PCR, the TCRdb table keeps only in-frame clones and is missing some. The data contain about 140,000 clones, 92% of them singletons. The CDR3 spans 14 residues. With 4 bases removed from V and 5 bases from J, the gap between germline ends came to 15 bases. Germline CDR1 is LGHNA and CDR2 is YNFKEQ. About this clone: Its antigen is not known.

The chain employs TRBV4-2 and TRBJ2-7; D unresolved. The sample in question was peripheral blood, obtained 28 days after the second AZD1222 dose. The clonotype was recovered from an adult who received the AZD1222 COVID-19 vaccine. The CDR3 region is CASSPSLRLHEQYF. The CDR3 DNA follows: TGTGCCAGCAGCCCGTCCCTTCGCCTCCACGAGCAGTACTTC.